Below, 25 T cell receptor beta chains from the same sample are listed, as sequenced in a study of glioma-infiltrating T cells. TCR alpha and beta CDR3 regions were amplified from RNA using iRepertoire nested multiplex PCR. TCRdb independently ran MiXCR on the multiplex PCR reads; one entry per CDR3 protein. This table has about 130,000 distinct CDR3 sequences, 24% appearing once. Sequenced input: glioma tissue, nonneoplastic brain tissue, or PBMCs (not recorded which). The receptors here all came from a human donor with low-grade glioma or glioblastoma, undergoing nonglioma brain surgery, or in good health (not recorded which).

This clonotype came up a few times. This rearrangement joins TRBV24-1 to TRBJ2-3; 9 nucleotides agree with TRBD1. The germline gives CDR1 KGHDR, CDR2 SFDVKD. V dropped 7 bases and J dropped 6; count of bases not matched to a gene: 7. The CDR3 has 14 amino acids. DNA for the CDR3: TGTGCCACCAGCCCCGGGACAGGGATCGATACGCAGTATTTT. This gives the protein CATSPGTGIDTQYF.

A note on this clonotype: The CDR3 does not close with the conserved phenylalanine or tryptophan, likely indicating a read error. This chain uses TRBV7-2 with TRBJ2-5, with 7 bases aligning to TRBD2. The ends lost 6 bases at V and 5 bases at J; junction bases unmatched: 6. Germline CDR1 is SGHTA and CDR2 is FQGNSA. The CDR3 length is 13 residues. The DNA of the CDR3 is TGTGCCAGCAGTGGTGGGCGGGGGGAGACCCAGTACTCC. Translated, it gives CASSGGRGETQYS.

The V gene is TRBV7-4, the J gene TRBJ1-1, with 7 bases aligning to TRBD1. J was trimmed by 2 bases and V by 7 bases; bases with no gene match: 7. CDR3 size: 14 residues. Germline V gene lookup returns CDR1 SGHVT and CDR2 SQSDAQ. CDR3 loop: CASTPGQLNTEAFF. CDR3 DNA sequence: TGTGCCAGCACTCCGGGACAGCTTAACACTGAAGCTTTCTTT.

The V and J genes are TRBV10-3 and TRBJ2-1; 8 nucleotides agree with TRBD2. Germline V lookup: CDR1 ENHRY, CDR2 SYGVKD. The trim removed 5 bases at V and 1 base at J, leaving 1 base unmatched. The CDR3 consists of 14 residues. The chain's CDR3 is CAISLAGSYNEQFF. For the CDR3, the DNA is TGTGCCATCAGTTTAGCGGGATCCTACAATGAGCAGTTCTTC.

The V gene is TRBV30, the J gene TRBJ1-1, with D possibly TRBD1 on 5 matching bases. CDR1 is GTSNPN and CDR2 is SVGIG in the germline V gene (reference sequence). The CDR3 is made up of 11 amino acids. V lost 8 bases and J 12 bases, leaving 19 bases between the germline ends. The CDR3 reads CARTWGRETFF. The CDR3 DNA is TGTGCCCGGACCTGGGGCAGGGAGACTTTCTTT. Full variable domain (rest looked up from reference TRBV30 and TRBJ1-1): SQTIHQWPATLVQPVGSPLSLECTVEGTSNPNLYWYRQAAGRGLQLLFYSVGIGQISSEVPQNLSASRPQDRQFILSSKKLLLSDSGFYLCARTWGRETFFGQGTRLTVV.

The J gene is TRBJ2-1, the V gene TRBV5-1; D possibly uses TRBD1 or TRBD2 (5 bases each). V lost 2 bases, J lost 2 bases, and 11 bases lay in between. CDR3 length: 15 amino acids. Germline CDR1 reads SGHRS; CDR2 reads YFSETQ. The CDR3 region is CASSFGAVTYNEQFF. In DNA, the CDR3 is TGCGCCAGCAGCTTCGGGGCCGTAACCTACAATGAGCAGTTCTTC.

This sequence joins TRBV6-2 or TRBV6-3 and TRBJ2-1; the match to TRBD2 covers 8 bases. J gave up 9 bases and V 4 bases, and 11 bases lay outside the gene matches. Germline values: CDR1 MNHEY, CDR2 SVGEGT. The length of the CDR3 is 15 residues. In nucleotides, the CDR3 is TGTGCCAGCAGTTCTGCCAGCGGGGGTATTATTGAGCAGTTCTTC. It encodes CASSSASGGIIEQFF.

The chain joins TRBV29-1 to TRBJ1-5, with 7 bases fitting TRBD1. CDR1 is SQVTM, CDR2 ANQGSEA, per germline. Trimming cost V 5 bases and J 4 bases; bases outside gene matches: 5. CDR3 length: 13 amino acids. CDR3 amino acids: CSVRTGGNQPQHF. CDR3 in DNA: TGCAGCGTTAGGACAGGAGGTAATCAGCCCCAGCATTTT.

This clonotype showed up many times. V and J are TRBV27 and TRBJ2-3, with a weak D call TRBD2 (5 bases). The germline V and J ends were trimmed by 7 bases and 4 bases, with 9 bases remaining between them. The CDR3 runs to 12 residues. In germline, CDR1 is MNHEY, CDR2 SMNVEV (reference sequence). The CDR3 is CASTGNSDTQYF. CDR3 DNA sequence: TGTGCCAGCACCGGGAACTCAGATACGCAGTATTTT.

This clonotype was recorded a few times. J is TRBJ1-1 and V is TRBV25-1; D gene ambiguous. With 6 bases removed from V and 1 base from J, the gap between germline ends came to 21 bases. CDR1 is MGHDK and CDR2 is SYGVNS in the germline V gene. CDR3 length: 17 amino acids. The DNA of the CDR3 is TGTGCCAGCAGGGGGAATTTTGGTGGGTCGGGGAACACTGAAGCTTTCTTT. Amino acid sequence: CASRGNFGGSGNTEAFF.

There are many counts of this clonotype. One end of the junction does not line up with germline, which may come from a read error. As DNA, the CDR3 is TGTGCCTCCAGGGGGACAGGGGTTCAAGAGACCCAGTACTTC. It translates to CASRGTGVQETQYF. V and J are TRBV24-1 and TRBJ2-5; 10 bases line up with TRBD1. The CDR3 is 14 residues long. Germline loops: CDR1 KGHDR, CDR2 SFDVKD.

The sample holds many counts of this clonotype. The rearrangement links TRBV6-1 to TRBJ1-2; 7 bases match TRBD1. The CDR3 length is 15 residues. Trimming at V came to 5 bases and at J to 0 bases, leaving 6 bases not matched to a gene. The germline gives CDR1 MNHNS, CDR2 SASEGT. The CDR3 region is CASSSTGESNYGYTF. DNA for the CDR3: TGTGCCAGCAGTTCAACAGGGGAATCTAACTATGGCTACACCTTC.

This clonotype was recorded only once. The CDR3 nucleotides are TGTGCCAGCAGCCCCCGGCCCGGGACAGGGTCTGGGGCCAACGTCCTGACTTTC. Its protein is CASSPRPGTGSGANVLTF. The chain uses TRBV7-6 and TRBJ2-6; TRBD1 matches at 9 bases. This CDR3 spans 18 amino acids. Germline CDR1 reads SGHVS; CDR2 reads FNYEAQ. V trimming: 5 bases; J trimming: 1 base; junction bases outside the gene matches: 9.

This clonotype was counted ten times or more. CDR3 amino acids: CASAGGRSGVETQYF. The CDR3 region has the DNA TGTGCCAGCGCGGGGGGGCGTTCAGGGGTAGAGACCCAGTACTTC. This sequence joins TRBV7-8 and TRBJ2-5, with TRBD2 matching 9 bases. J was trimmed by 4 bases and V by 8 bases; bases with no gene match: 11. Germline-derived CDR1 and CDR2 are SGHVS and FQNEAQ. CDR3 length: 15 residues.

This clonotype was observed at least ten times. The CDR3 DNA reads as TGTGCCAGCGCGTCCGCTAGCACAGATACGCAGTATTTT. Its translation: CASASASTDTQYF. The chain couples TRBV6-1 to TRBJ2-3; D not certain. The germline V gene has CDR1 MNHNS and CDR2 SASEGT. V lost 8 bases and J lost 0, with 9 bases in between. The CDR3 is made up of 13 amino acids.

This clonotype was observed a handful of times. The rearrangement links TRBV20-1 to TRBJ2-7; no firm D call. CDR3 length: 13 amino acids. The germline CDR1 and CDR2 sequences are DFQATT and SNEGSKA (reference sequence). Deletions cut 0 bases from V and 9 bases from J, with 15 bases between. The CDR3 sequence is CSARDPRSLRQYV. CDR3 coding DNA: TGCAGTGCTAGAGATCCCCGTTCTCTGCGGCAGTACGTC.

V usage is TRBV19 and J usage is TRBJ1-1; a possible D gene is TRBD1 (6 bases). Germline loops: CDR1 LNHDA, CDR2 SQIVND (reference sequence). Trimming removed 10 bases from V and 4 bases from J, with 16 bases in between. This CDR3 has 13 residues. CDR3 amino acids: CATLRGVGTEAFF. Written as DNA, the CDR3 is TGTGCCACCCTAAGGGGGGTGGGCACTGAAGCTTTCTTT.

The rearrangement uses TRBV28 and TRBJ2-7; D is possibly TRBD2 (5 bases). The V and J ends lost 7 bases and 2 bases respectively, with 21 bases between them. The CDR3 totals 16 residues. CDR1 is MDHEN, CDR2 SYDVKM, per germline. The CDR3 DNA sequence: TGTGCCAGCACGCCGACCCCTCTAGCTAAGCCCTACGAGCAGTACGTC. As protein: CASTPTPLAKPYEQYV.

The rearrangement uses TRBV14 and TRBJ2-3; weak D call: TRBD2 (6 bases). The V gene lost 0 bases and the J gene lost 2 bases, with 15 bases spanning the gap. This CDR3 comprises 17 residues. Germline V CDR1 and CDR2: SGHDN, FVKESK. The CDR3, as DNA: TGTGCCAGCAGCCAAGATTGGGCACTAGCTCACACAGATACGCAGTATTTT. Encoded protein: CASSQDWALAHTDTQYF.

To note about this clonotype: A much more abundant neighbour one base away suggests this may be a read error. V and J are TRBV24-1 and TRBJ2-1, with D perhaps matching TRBD2 (5 bases). CDR3 length: 13 amino acids. Germline CDR1 is KGHDR and CDR2 is SFDVKD. This chain's CDR3 is CATSPAGRNDQFF. CDR3 coding DNA: TGTGCCACCTCCCCGGCGGGCAGAAATGATCAGTTCTTC.

The chain recombines TRBV7-2 with TRBJ1-4; D is unclear. This CDR3 has 12 residues. CDR1 is SGHTA, CDR2 FQGNSA, per germline. V dropped 3 bases and J dropped 8 bases, with 7 bases sitting between them. This chain's CDR3 is CASSFSGEKLFF. Here the CDR3 DNA reads TGTGCCAGCAGCTTCTCTGGGGAAAAACTGTTTTTT.

This chain links TRBV16 with TRBJ1-6; D gene unclear. This CDR3 spans 13 amino acids. In germline, CDR1 is KGHSY, CDR2 FQNENV. Trimming took off 0 bases at V and 14 bases at J, with 11 bases between the two ends. Here the CDR3 reads CASSQSVTTALHF. CDR3 DNA: TGTGCCAGCAGCCAATCGGTTACCACAGCCCTCCACTTT.

This clonotype was found many times. The chain joins TRBV6-1 to TRBJ2-3; tentatively, D is TRBD1 or TRBD2 (6 bases each). V dropped 6 bases and J dropped 2 bases, with 21 bases sitting between them. Per the germline V gene, CDR1 is MNHNS and CDR2 is SASEGT. The CDR3 extends over 17 amino acids. For the CDR3, the DNA is TGTGCCAGCAGCCAACGGGGGCCCTCTTATTCCACAGATACGCAGTATTTT. This encodes CASSQRGPSYSTDTQYF.

Of note for this clonotype: A much larger clone lies one base from this, so it may be a read error. Likely a read error: the CDR3 ends without its conserved phenylalanine or tryptophan. The V gene is TRBV20-1, the J gene TRBJ2-3, with 7 bases matching TRBD1. J lost 4 bases, V lost 6 bases, and 10 bases had no gene match. CDR1 and CDR2 (germline): DFQATT, SNEGSKA (reference sequence). There are 14 residues in the CDR3. The CDR3 protein is CSAPTGRAADTQYS. The CDR3 DNA reads as TGCAGTGCCCCGACAGGGAGAGCGGCAGATACGCAGTATTCT.

Notes on this clonotype: The junction and the germline gene differ at one end; a read error may be behind it. The chain is built from TRBV6-1 and TRBJ2-3; 10 positions match TRBD2. In germline, CDR1 is MNHNS, CDR2 SASEGT. CDR3 length: 16 residues. DNA of the CDR3: TGTGCCAGCGGTGAAGGGGGGACTAGCGCAGGAGATACGCAGTATTTT. It yields the protein CASGEGGTSAGDTQYF.